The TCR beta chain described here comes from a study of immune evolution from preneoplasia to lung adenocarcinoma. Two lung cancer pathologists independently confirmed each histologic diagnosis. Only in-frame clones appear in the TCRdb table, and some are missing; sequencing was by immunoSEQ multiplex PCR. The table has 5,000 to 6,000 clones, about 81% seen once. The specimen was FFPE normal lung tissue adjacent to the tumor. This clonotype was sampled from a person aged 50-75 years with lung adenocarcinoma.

The CDR3 DNA reads TGTGCCAGCAGCGTAGACGGGGGTTCCGAGACTTTCTTT. It translates to CASSVDGGSETFF. The V call is TRBV9, the J call TRBJ1-1; possible D gene TRBD1, 5 bases. CDR1 and CDR2 (germline): SGDLS, YYNGEE. The V end lost 0 bases, the J end lost 12 bases, and 15 bases lay between the germline ends. The CDR3 consists of 13 residues.